Following are 11 T cell receptor beta chains from one sample sequenced in a study of blood T cell repertoires in COVID-19. Assay: immunoSEQ multiplex PCR; the TCRdb copy retains only in-frame clones and omits some. The data show 120,000 to 150,000 clones, with nearly 85% seen just once and 3% to 4% held by the top ten. The sample was PBMCs or T cells enriched from blood (not recorded which). These receptors were collected from a man aged 45 to 65 in a cohort exposed to, infected with or recovered from COVID-19 (not recorded which).

The chain couples TRBV6-6 to TRBJ1-3; D is ambiguous. CDR1 and CDR2 (germline): MNHNY, SVGAGI (reference sequence). V was clipped by 11 bases and J by 3 bases, with 11 bases between them. This CDR3 spans 12 amino acids. The CDR3 bases are TGTGCCTGCGGGAAAGTTGGAAACACCATATATTTT. It specifies CACGKVGNTIYF.

This sequence joins TRBV25-1 and TRBJ1-4; tentatively, D is TRBD1 (6 bases). The V end lost 5 bases, the J end lost 0 bases, and 10 bases lay between the germline ends. The CDR3 totals 15 residues. Germline lookup yields CDR1 MGHDK and CDR2 SYGVNS. CDR3 sequence (DNA): TGTGCCAGCAGTCCCAGGGGAGCAACTAATGAAAAACTGTTTTTT. Translating it yields CASSPRGATNEKLFF.

V usage is TRBV6-6 and J usage is TRBJ2-3; 8 nucleotides match TRBD2. This CDR3 spans 16 amino acids. Trimming removed 11 bases from V and 0 bases from J; junction bases left unmatched: 13. Per the germline V gene, CDR1 is MNHNY and CDR2 is SVGAGI (reference sequence). CDR3 coding DNA: TGTGCCGGCTCCCCCGTACGGGGGGGCAGCACAGATACGCAGTATTTT. Its protein product is CAGSPVRGGSTDTQYF.

This clone was found a few times. The V and J genes are TRBV3-1 (or the pseudogene TRBV3-2) and TRBJ2-5; D is possibly TRBD1 (5 bases). The V gene lost 2 bases and the J gene lost 4 bases, with 11 bases spanning the gap. CDR3 length: 14 amino acids. From germline, CDR1 is LGHDT and CDR2 YNNKEL (reference sequence). This chain's CDR3 is CASSQPGIRETQYF. The CDR3 DNA sequence: TGTGCCAGCAGCCAACCAGGGATAAGAGAGACCCAGTACTTC.

This chain connects TRBV29-1 to TRBJ2-6, with a weak D call TRBD1 (6 bases). Germline V gene lookup returns CDR1 SQVTM and CDR2 ANQGSEA. Trimming shortened V by 0 bases and J by 2 bases, and 8 bases separated the two germline ends. The CDR3 is 15 residues long. This CDR3 is CSVEEWGPGANVLTF. In DNA, the CDR3 is TGCAGCGTTGAAGAATGGGGGCCTGGGGCCAACGTCCTGACTTTC.

The chain combines TRBV10-2 with TRBJ2-5; D is possibly TRBD1 (6 bases). V dropped 4 bases and J dropped 1 base, with 16 bases sitting between them. This CDR3 has 16 residues. Per germline, CDR1 WSHSY and CDR2 SAAADI. CDR3 in DNA: TGCGCCAGCAGTGGACTCACAGGGCACCGCCAAGAGACCCAGTACTTC. This sequence encodes CASSGLTGHRQETQYF.

The genes are TRBV7-2 and TRBJ2-7, with D unresolved. The V end lost 3 bases, the J end lost 4 bases, and 10 bases lay between the germline ends. The CDR3 is 13 amino acids. Germline V lookup: CDR1 SGHTA, CDR2 FQGNSA. The CDR3 loop is CASSFSLAYEQYF. The DNA for the CDR3 is TGTGCCAGCAGCTTCTCACTCGCTTACGAGCAGTACTTC.

This chain joins TRBV24-1 and TRBJ2-4, with TRBD1 matching over 11 bases. This CDR3 comprises 15 residues. CDR1 and CDR2 from the germline V gene are KGHDR and SFDVKD. V was clipped by 3 bases and J by 8 bases; unmatched bases: 5. CDR3 bases: TGTGCCACCAGTGATGGTGGACAGGGGGCTCACATTCAGTACTTC. This sequence encodes CATSDGGQGAHIQYF.

This sequence joins TRBV9 and TRBJ2-5; 7 bases fit TRBD1. The V and J ends lost 0 bases and 0 bases, in that order; junction bases with no gene match: 5. Germline loops: CDR1 SGDLS, CDR2 YYNGEE. The CDR3 covers 16 residues. This CDR3 reads CASSVGVGGNQETQYF. The CDR3, as DNA: TGTGCCAGCAGCGTAGGAGTAGGGGGCAACCAAGAGACCCAGTACTTC. Looking up the rest from reference TRBV9 and TRBJ2-5 gives the full variable domain: DSGVTQTPKHLITATGQRVTLRCSPRSGDLSVYWYQQSLDQGLQFLIQYYNGEERAKGNILERFSAQQFPDLHSELNLSSLELGDSALYFCASSVGVGGNQETQYFGPGTRLLVL.

This sequence joins TRBV11-3 and TRBJ1-4; no clear D gene. V dropped 2 bases and J dropped 10 bases, with 8 bases sitting between them. The CDR3 has 12 residues. The germline V gene has CDR1 SGHNT and CDR2 YENEEA. The CDR3 protein is CASSLPILKLFF. The CDR3 DNA follows: TGTGCCAGCAGCTTACCAATTTTAAAACTGTTTTTT.

This chain connects TRBV28 to TRBJ1-1; 7 positions agree with TRBD1. The CDR3 has 14 residues. V trimming: 5 bases; J trimming: 1 base; junction bases outside the gene matches: 4. From germline, CDR1 is MDHEN and CDR2 SYDVKM. CDR3 protein: CASSAQGGNTEAFF. The CDR3 nucleotides read TGTGCCAGCAGTGCCCAGGGGGGGAACACTGAAGCTTTCTTT.